This passage covers 20 T cell receptor beta chains from one sample sequenced in a study of blood T cell repertoires in COVID-19. The protocol was immunoSEQ multiplex PCR, while the TCRdb copy is restricted to in-frame clones and leaves out a portion. The table records around 320,000 clones, 85% of them present only once. The sequenced sample was peripheral blood. These receptors all stem from a human donor in a cohort sampled during active COVID-19.

The chain employs TRBV5-6 and TRBJ2-7, with a tentative D call TRBD2 (5 bases). The V end lost 6 bases, the J end lost 5 bases, and 15 bases lay between the germline ends. The CDR3 has 13 amino acids. The germline gives CDR1 SGHDT, CDR2 YYEEEE. Here the CDR3 reads CASNLAREDEQYF. In DNA form, the CDR3 reads TGTGCCAGCAACCTCGCTCGGGAAGACGAGCAGTACTTC.

The chain employs TRBV11-3 and TRBJ1-1, with 8 positions matching TRBD1. J lost 1 base, V lost 5 bases, and 3 bases had no gene match. The CDR3 spans 14 residues. CDR1 is SGHNT, CDR2 YENEEA, per germline. The CDR3 nucleotides are TGTGCCAGCAGCCGACAGGGGCAGAACACTGAAGCTTTCTTT. Translation: CASSRQGQNTEAFF.

V and J are TRBV5-5 and TRBJ2-6, with D perhaps TRBD1 (6 bases). Trimming shortened V by 0 bases and J by 4 bases, and 14 bases separated the two germline ends. CDR1 is SGHKS, CDR2 YYEKEE, per germline (reference sequence). This CDR3 spans 17 amino acids. CDR3 amino acids: CASSLEGQFVGANVLTF. In nucleotides, the CDR3 is TGTGCCAGCAGCTTGGAAGGACAGTTCGTAGGGGCCAACGTCCTGACTTTC.

V gene TRBV5-1 combines with J gene TRBJ1-4; TRBD1 agrees at 12 bases. CDR3 length equals 16 residues. V shed 4 bases, J shed 8 bases, and the junction held 9 bases outside the gene matches. CDR1 is SGHRS and CDR2 is YFSETQ in the germline V gene. The CDR3 bases are TGCGCCAGCAGCCGTAACCCGGGACAGGGGGCGGAAAAACTGTTTTTT. Its translation: CASSRNPGQGAEKLFF.

This clone was recorded only once. Possible read error: a much larger clone is one base away. V gene TRBV7-6 combines with J gene TRBJ1-1; D is undetermined. CDR1 SGHVS and CDR2 FNYEAQ come from the germline V gene. This CDR3 spans 12 amino acids. The V and J ends lost 5 bases and 4 bases respectively, with 8 bases between them. The CDR3 nucleotides read TGTGCCAGCAGCATTACGGGCACTGAAGCTTTCTTT. This codes for CASSITGTEAFF. Combining the CDR3 with reference TRBV7-6 and TRBJ1-1 gives the whole variable domain GAGVSQSPRYKVTKRGQDVALRCDPISGHVSLYWYRQALGQGPEFLTYFNYEAQQDKSGLPNDRFSAERPEGSISTLTIQRTEQRDSAMYRCASSITGTEAFFGQGTRLTVV.

J is TRBJ1-3 and V is TRBV7-3; a possible D gene is TRBD1 (6 bases). This CDR3 has 15 amino acids. In germline, CDR1 is SGHTA, CDR2 FQGTGA. V was cut by 5 bases and J by 0 bases, with 11 bases left in between. CDR3 protein: CASSPSGVSGNTIYF. The CDR3 nucleotides read TGTGCCAGCAGCCCATCAGGGGTCTCTGGAAACACCATATATTTT.

The J gene is TRBJ2-7, the V gene TRBV6-7, with D perhaps matching TRBD2 (6 bases). TRBV6-7 belongs to the ORF category, with a function that is uncertain. V lost 5 bases to trimming and J lost 9 bases, with 20 bases between them. The CDR3 covers 14 residues. The CDR3: CASSPRRGGVRQYF. In DNA form, the CDR3 reads TGTGCCAGCAGTCCCCGGAGGGGAGGTGTTCGGCAGTACTTC.

The genes are TRBV30 and TRBJ1-2, with TRBD1 matching over 7 bases. This CDR3 is 15 amino acids long. J lost 5 bases, V lost 1 base, and 10 bases had no gene match. From germline, CDR1 is GTSNPN and CDR2 SVGIG (reference sequence). CDR3 sequence: CAWSGQGVFFYGYTF. The CDR3 DNA follows: TGTGCCTGGAGTGGACAGGGAGTATTTTTTTATGGCTACACCTTC.

The sample holds a few counts of this clone. CDR3 nucleotide sequence: TGTGCCAGCAGGCGGACAGATAATGAAAAACTGTTTTTT. The encoded protein is CASRRTDNEKLFF. This rearrangement joins TRBV6-6 to TRBJ1-4, with D possibly matching TRBD1 (6 bases). V lost 6 bases and J lost 4, with 9 bases in between. The germline V gene encodes CDR1 MNHNY and CDR2 SVGAGI (reference sequence). The CDR3 is 13 amino acids.

The rearrangement links TRBV6-5 to TRBJ2-1; 10 bases line up with TRBD2. Per germline, CDR1 MNHEY and CDR2 SVGAGI. The J segment lost 6 bases and the V segment lost 7 bases, leaving 9 bases of the junction unmatched. The CDR3 totals 15 residues. Written as DNA, the CDR3 is TGTGCCAGCACCGCCGCTAGCGGGGGCGTCAATGAGCAGTTCTTC. It yields the protein CASTAASGGVNEQFF.

This clone has a handful of counts. The V and J genes are TRBV2 and TRBJ2-3; 10 bases agree with TRBD1. V dropped 7 bases and J dropped 4; count of bases not matched to a gene: 5. Germline V gene lookup returns CDR1 SNHLY and CDR2 FYNNEI. This CDR3 has 14 amino acids. The DNA of the CDR3 is TGTGCCAGCACACCGGGACAGGGGCCAGATACGCAGTATTTT. Translated: CASTPGQGPDTQYF.

This clone was seen once. The chain couples TRBV7-9 to TRBJ1-4, with TRBD1 identical over 7 bases. The V segment lost 2 bases and the J segment 0 bases; nucleotides outside the gene matches: 6. This CDR3 comprises 17 residues. Germline CDR1 SEHNR, CDR2 FQNEAQ (reference sequence). The CDR3 DNA sequence: TGTGCCAGCAGCTTACAGGGGGATACTGCAACTAATGAAAAACTGTTTTTT. It is translated as CASSLQGDTATNEKLFF. Full variable domain (missing parts from reference TRBV7-9 and TRBJ1-4): DTGVSQNPRHKITKRGQNVTFRCDPISEHNRLYWYRQTLGQGPEFLTYFQNEAQLEKSRLLSDRFSAERPKGSFSTLEIQRTEQGDSAMYLCASSLQGDTATNEKLFFGSGTQLSVL.

The chain has TRBV5-4 and TRBJ1-1, with TRBD1 matching 7 bases. This CDR3 spans 14 amino acids. V was clipped by 7 bases and J by 5 bases; unmatched bases: 11. Germline CDR1 SGHNT, CDR2 YYREEE (reference sequence). This CDR3 is CASGRQTGNTEAFF. The CDR3 region has the DNA TGTGCCAGCGGCCGCCAGACAGGGAATACTGAAGCTTTCTTT.

This chain connects TRBV5-4 to TRBJ2-7, with D possibly being TRBD1 (5 bases). Germline CDR1 SGHNT, CDR2 YYREEE (reference sequence). V was trimmed by 0 bases and J by 2 bases, leaving 9 bases between them. The CDR3 length is 14 residues. CDR3 region: CASSLGQLTYEQYF. The CDR3, as DNA: TGTGCCAGCAGCTTGGGACAGCTAACCTACGAGCAGTACTTC.

This sequence joins TRBV27 and TRBJ1-3; 7 bases fit TRBD1. Unmatched junction bases numbered 9, after V lost 6 bases and J lost 1 base. The CDR3 is made up of 16 amino acids. The germline V gene has CDR1 MNHEY and CDR2 SMNVEV (reference sequence). The CDR3 loop is CASRPTGARSGNTIYF. CDR3 DNA sequence: TGTGCCAGCAGACCAACAGGGGCGAGGTCTGGAAACACCATATATTTT.

V is TRBV6-5 and J is TRBJ1-1; 7 bases fit TRBD1. V shed 6 bases and J 5 bases; nucleotides not matched to a gene: 6. The CDR3 extends over 13 amino acids. The germline V gene has CDR1 MNHEY and CDR2 SVGAGI. The CDR3 region is CASSPGQWTEAFF. The CDR3 DNA reads TGTGCCAGCAGCCCGGGACAGTGGACTGAAGCTTTCTTT.

The chain joins TRBV14 to TRBJ1-2; D gene unclear. The CDR3 runs 14 residues. CDR1 and CDR2 (germline): SGHDN, FVKESK. V lost 2 bases to trimming and J lost 4 bases, with 11 bases between them. CDR3 DNA sequence: TGTGCCAGCAGCCAAACCCGGGGTGGCTATGGCTACACCTTC. Protein: CASSQTRGGYGYTF.

The V gene is TRBV9, the J gene TRBJ2-4; 8 bases line up with TRBD1. V shed 5 bases, J shed 2 bases, and the junction held 12 bases outside the gene matches. CDR1 is SGDLS, CDR2 YYNGEE, per germline. The CDR3 is 17 amino acids. CDR3: CASRRTRQGRTKNIQYF. In nucleotides, the CDR3 is TGTGCCAGCAGGAGGACAAGACAGGGGAGGACCAAAAACATTCAGTACTTC.

V is TRBV7-9 and J is TRBJ1-1, with D unresolved. The CDR3 loop spans 15 amino acids. V was pared by 1 base and J by 6 bases, with 15 bases between. Germline values: CDR1 SEHNR, CDR2 FQNEAQ (reference sequence). CDR3 nucleotides: TGTGCCAGCAGCTTAGAGGCAGGTGGGTCGTCTGAAGCTTTCTTT. It specifies CASSLEAGGSSEAFF.

The rearrangement uses TRBV30 and TRBJ2-5; the match to TRBD2 covers 13 bases. This CDR3 has 16 residues. Trimming cost V 5 bases and J 5 bases; bases outside gene matches: 11. CDR1 GTSNPN and CDR2 SVGIG come from the germline V gene (reference sequence). CDR3 in amino acids: CAWVRLAGGSGETQYF. CDR3 coding DNA: TGTGCCTGGGTCAGACTAGCGGGGGGCTCCGGGGAGACCCAGTACTTC.